This TCR beta chain derives from a study of blood T cells in healthy people across ages. Study results and limitations: In older individuals, TCR beta diversity per million T cells was lower, falling roughly linearly with age. Long-lived donors exceeded aged donors in naive CD4+ cells and diversity. Diversity was estimated from one million T cells, and these estimates were considered underestimates.

Each donor's blood draw was roughly 10 milliliters of peripheral blood. Through a sample-barcoded 5' primer and a J-beta primer mix, a second PCR was run for roughly 6 to 11 cycles. TCRdb re-called the 5' RACE reads through MiXCR, storing one row per CDR3 protein. The sample includes about a million distinct CDR3 sequences, roughly 51% of them seen just once. Points on this clonotype: Its antigen is unidentified.

The CDR3 extends over 13 amino acids. Germline trimming cut 1 base from V and 5 bases from J; bases unmatched to any gene: 0. Germline-derived CDR1 and CDR2 are MNHEY and SVGEGT. Sequenced: blood. This TCR came from a woman aged 55-75 years in good health. V is TRBV6-2 or TRBV6-3 and J is TRBJ2-7, with 9 nucleotides matching TRBD1. CDR3 amino acids: CASSYWDRDEQYF. CDR3 nucleotide sequence: TGTGCCAGCAGTTACTGGGACAGGGACGAGCAGTACTTC.